This TCR beta chain was retrieved from a study of CD8+ T cells in alopecia areata. Described treatment: oral pan-JAK inhibitor, 5-10 mg twice daily. Reverse transcription of extracted RNA yielded cDNA, which provided the sequencing template. The data were produced by immunoSEQ multiplex PCR, yet TCRdb's version contains in-frame clones alone and is incomplete. The sample lists some 190,000 clones, around 64% occurring once. Points from the study as a whole: Mice showed clearer TCR sharing than patients did, a gap that was possibly HLA-related. Scalp and blood samples kept many expanded lesional clones throughout tofacitinib.

This clone was seen more than once but under ten times. The antigen remains unidentified. The CDR3 has 12 amino acids. Trimming stripped 4 bases from V and 1 base from J, with 6 bases between. Germline V gene lookup returns CDR1 SQVTM and CDR2 ANQGSEA. The sequence was collected from a human donor with alopecia areata. The sequencing here drew on CD4+ T cells sorted from blood, taken at week 49, from a patient treated with tofacitinib. The chain links TRBV29-1 to TRBJ2-3; no firm D call. For the CDR3, the DNA is TGCAGCGTTGGGAAGGGCACAGATACGCAGTATTTT. Translating gives CSVGKGTDTQYF.